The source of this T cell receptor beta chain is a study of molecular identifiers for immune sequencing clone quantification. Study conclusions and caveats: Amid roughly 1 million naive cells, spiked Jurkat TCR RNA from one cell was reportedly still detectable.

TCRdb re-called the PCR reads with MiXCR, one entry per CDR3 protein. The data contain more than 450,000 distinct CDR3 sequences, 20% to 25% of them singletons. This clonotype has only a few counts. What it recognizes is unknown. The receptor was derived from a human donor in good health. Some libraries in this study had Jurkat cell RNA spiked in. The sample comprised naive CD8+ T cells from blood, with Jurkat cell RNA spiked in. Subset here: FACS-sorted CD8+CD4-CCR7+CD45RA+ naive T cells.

DNA for the CDR3: TGCAGCGTTGACCCCGGGGAATTAACCACCAATGAGCAGTTCTTC. Amino acid sequence: CSVDPGELTTNEQFF. The chain recombines TRBV29-1 with TRBJ2-1; perhaps TRBD2 as D (5 bases). Germline-derived CDR1 and CDR2 are SQVTM and ANQGSEA. Trimming cost V 3 bases and J 6 bases, with 18 bases left between them. The CDR3 loop spans 15 amino acids.